The next 30 T cell receptor beta chains were all read from a single sample in a study of high-grade serous ovarian cancer treatment subgroups. Tumor samples were obtained before definitive surgery or chemotherapy. The repertoire was sequenced with immunoSEQ multiplex PCR; TCRdb's copy has only in-frame clones and lacks some. Found here are some 7,700 clones, about 62% of them singletons; the top ten hold 4.5% to 7.5%. The sequenced sample was tumor tissue. Source of these receptors: a human donor with high-grade serous ovarian cancer.

The rearrangement joins TRBV18 to TRBJ2-2, with 13 bases identical to TRBD2. Germline V lookup: CDR1 KGHSH, CDR2 LQKENI. The CDR3 is 17 residues long. V shed 5 bases, J shed 7 bases, and the junction held 10 bases outside the gene matches. The CDR3, as DNA: TGTGCCAGCTCAAAAGGACTAGCGGGAGTAAATGGCGGGGAGCTGTTTTTT. Translation gives CASSKGLAGVNGGELFF. The entire variable domain, with the rest obtained from reference TRBV18 and TRBJ2-2, is as follows: NAGVMQNPRHLVRRRGQEARLRCSPMKGHSHVYWYRQLPEEGLKFMVYLQKENIIDESGMPKERFSAEFPKEGPSILRIQQVVRGDSAAYFCASSKGLAGVNGGELFFGEGSRLTVL.

This chain uses TRBV2 with TRBJ2-5, with TRBD1 matching over 7 bases. The CDR3 is made up of 14 amino acids. Germline lookup yields CDR1 SNHLY and CDR2 FYNNEI. With V trimmed by 2 bases and J by 5 bases, 5 bases remained unmatched. CDR3: CASSEQQGSETQYF. The CDR3 coding sequence is TGTGCCAGCAGTGAACAACAGGGGTCCGAGACCCAGTACTTC. Variable domain in full (rest from reference TRBV2 and TRBJ2-5): EPEVTQTPSHQVTQMGQEVILRCVPISNHLYFYWYRQILGQKVEFLVSFYNNEISEKSEIFDDQFSVERPDGSNFTLKIRSTKLEDSAMYFCASSEQQGSETQYFGPGTRLLVL.

This clone came up once. The chain joins TRBV27 to TRBJ1-2, with TRBD1 matching over 7 bases. Trimming cost V 6 bases and J 4 bases; bases outside gene matches: 8. Germline V CDR1 and CDR2: MNHEY, SMNVEV (reference sequence). This CDR3 is 14 amino acids long. In DNA form, the CDR3 reads TGTGCCAGCAGCCCCGGGGGACAGACCTATGGCTACACCTTC. This translates into CASSPGGQTYGYTF.

The genes are TRBV6-6 and TRBJ1-4; D is possibly TRBD1 (5 bases). Looked up from germline, CDR1 is MNHNY and CDR2 is SVGAGI (reference sequence). The CDR3 covers 15 residues. V was pared by 5 bases and J by 0 bases, with 10 bases between. The DNA for the CDR3 is TGTGCCAGCAGTCCGACAGCCGCAACTAATGAAAAACTGTTTTTT. Its translation: CASSPTAATNEKLFF.

This clone was detected only a few times. The chain joins TRBV5-6 to TRBJ2-7; no reliable D call. Germline loops: CDR1 SGHDT, CDR2 YYEEEE. This CDR3 is built from 13 residues. The V and J ends lost 5 bases and 0 bases respectively, with 9 bases between them. CDR3 sequence: CASRGLSSYEQYF. The CDR3 coding sequence is TGTGCCAGCAGAGGGCTGAGCTCCTACGAGCAGTACTTC.

The V call is TRBV27, the J call TRBJ1-4; no clear D gene. The germline V gene encodes CDR1 MNHEY and CDR2 SMNVEV (reference sequence). The V gene lost 1 base and the J gene lost 4 bases, with 10 bases spanning the gap. CDR3 length equals 15 residues. The CDR3 nucleotides read TGTGCCAGCAGTTTATTTGGAGGAAGTAATGAAAAACTGTTTTTT. The encoded protein is CASSLFGGSNEKLFF.

The chain couples TRBV6-5 to TRBJ2-1, with no clear D. V gave up 7 bases and J gave up 6 bases, with 16 bases separating them. The CDR3 runs 14 residues. The germline V gene has CDR1 MNHEY and CDR2 SVGAGI. The CDR3 sequence is CASKDDSIPNEQFF. In DNA, the CDR3 is TGTGCCAGCAAGGACGACTCTATTCCCAATGAGCAGTTCTTC.

The J gene is TRBJ2-2, the V gene TRBV7-9, with D perhaps TRBD2 (5 bases). CDR3 size: 16 residues. The V and J ends lost 4 bases and 8 bases respectively, with 20 bases between them. Germline V gives CDR1 SEHNR, CDR2 FQNEAQ (reference sequence). The CDR3 loop is CASSSPPGSVRGELFF. The CDR3 bases are TGTGCCAGCAGCTCTCCCCCGGGGAGCGTTAGGGGGGAGCTGTTTTTT.

The rearrangement links TRBV19 to TRBJ2-5, with a possible D match to TRBD2 (6 bases). This CDR3 is 14 amino acids long. Germline CDR1 reads LNHDA; CDR2 reads SQIVND (reference sequence). V lost 9 bases and J 2 bases, leaving 16 bases between the germline ends. CDR3 residues: CASRRRGLQETQYF. The CDR3 nucleotides are TGTGCCAGCAGAAGGCGGGGCCTACAAGAGACCCAGTACTTC.

In DNA form, the CDR3 reads TGTGCCAGCAGCCCTGGACAGCCGCCCTACGAGCAGTACTTC. It specifies CASSPGQPPYEQYF. The chain joins TRBV7-9 to TRBJ2-7; tentative D call: TRBD1 (6 bases). V shed 5 bases and J shed 2 bases, with 13 bases lying between them. Germline values: CDR1 SEHNR, CDR2 FQNEAQ (reference sequence). The length of the CDR3 is 14 residues.

This chain joins TRBV30 and TRBJ1-2; D might be TRBD1 (5 bases). Germline V gene lookup returns CDR1 GTSNPN and CDR2 SVGIG (reference sequence). There are 12 residues in the CDR3. V lost 3 bases, J lost 8 bases, and 13 bases lay in between. This chain's CDR3 is CAWSASGSGYTF. CDR3 sequence (DNA): TGTGCCTGGAGCGCCTCAGGGTCAGGCTACACCTTC.

The chain is built from TRBV10-3 and TRBJ2-7, with D perhaps matching TRBD1 (6 bases). Germline lookup yields CDR1 ENHRY and CDR2 SYGVKD. The CDR3 has 12 amino acids. Trimming removed 4 bases at V and 4 bases at J, with 8 bases between. CDR3 sequence reads: CAISAGQYEQYF. CDR3 coding DNA: TGTGCCATCAGTGCAGGACAGTACGAGCAGTACTTC.

The V and J genes are TRBV4-1 and TRBJ2-7; 11 nucleotides line up with TRBD1. After removal of 4 bases from V and 0 bases from J, the junction contained 11 bases not matched to a gene. Germline V gene data show CDR1 as MGHRA and CDR2 as YSYEKL. The CDR3 sequence is 18 residues long. CDR3 loop: CASSPRMTGQGVSYEQYF. In DNA form, the CDR3 reads TGCGCCAGCAGCCCTCGGATGACGGGACAGGGGGTCTCCTACGAGCAGTACTTC.

This clone has a handful of counts. This chain links TRBV18 with TRBJ2-1, with 9 bases fitting TRBD2. Trimming cost V 0 bases and J 7 bases; bases outside gene matches: 4. Germline V gene sequence: CDR1 KGHSH, CDR2 LQKENI. The CDR3 is 15 residues long. The CDR3 is CASSPPIAGGNEQFF. The CDR3 DNA reads TGTGCCAGCTCACCACCGATCGCGGGGGGGAATGAGCAGTTCTTC.

This clone was counted once. The chain combines TRBV7-3 with TRBJ2-1; TRBD2 aligns across 8 bases. This CDR3 spans 13 amino acids. J was trimmed by 7 bases and V by 4 bases; bases with no gene match: 3. The germline V gene has CDR1 SGHTA and CDR2 FQGTGA. CDR3 bases: TGTGCCAGCAGCTGGACTAGCCGGAATGAGCAGTTCTTC. This translates into CASSWTSRNEQFF.

The chain links TRBV6-5 to TRBJ2-2, with D tentatively TRBD1 (5 bases). The CDR3 length is 15 residues. Germline loops: CDR1 MNHEY, CDR2 SVGAGI. V gave up 0 bases and J gave up 6 bases, with 11 bases separating them. CDR3 sequence reads: CASSYSIQGPGELFF. The CDR3 bases are TGTGCCAGCAGTTACTCGATTCAGGGTCCCGGGGAGCTGTTTTTT.

The chain has TRBV19 and TRBJ2-7; no clear D gene. From germline, CDR1 is LNHDA and CDR2 SQIVND (reference sequence). Trimming removed 3 bases from V and 3 bases from J, with 9 bases in between. The CDR3 is 13 residues long. The CDR3 DNA is TGTGCCAGTAGTATCCGACATTTCTACGAGCAGTACTTC. Its translation is CASSIRHFYEQYF.

The V call is TRBV6-6, the J call TRBJ1-2, with 10 positions matching TRBD1. Per the germline V gene, CDR1 is MNHNY and CDR2 is SVGAGI (reference sequence). With V trimmed by 6 bases and J by 6 bases, 1 base remained unmatched. This CDR3 is 12 amino acids long. The CDR3 DNA reads as TGTGCCAGCAGCGGACAGGGGGATGGCTACACCTTC. Translated, it gives CASSGQGDGYTF.

This chain connects TRBV4-2 to TRBJ2-1; TRBD1 matches at 7 bases. The V gene's germline CDR1 is LGHNA and CDR2 YNFKEQ. V gave up 1 base and J gave up 7 bases; unmatched junction bases: 4. The CDR3 is made up of 14 amino acids. This chain's CDR3 is CASSQAGTVNEQFF. For the CDR3, the DNA is TGTGCCAGCAGCCAAGCTGGGACAGTTAATGAGCAGTTCTTC.

V is TRBV5-1 and J is TRBJ2-5; the D is unclear. The length of the CDR3 is 13 residues. The ends were cut back, 3 bases at V and 3 bases at J, with 9 bases in the middle. Germline V lookup: CDR1 SGHRS, CDR2 YFSETQ. CDR3 DNA sequence: TGCGCCAGCAGCTATATCCTCGAAGAGACCCAGTACTTC. It codes for CASSYILEETQYF.

This clone was seen a handful of times. The V gene is TRBV7-2, the J gene TRBJ1-5, with D possibly matching TRBD1 (6 bases). Germline loops: CDR1 SGHTA, CDR2 FQGNSA. The ends were cut back, 4 bases at V and 6 bases at J, with 13 bases in the middle. The CDR3 has 14 amino acids. The DNA of the CDR3 is TGTGCCAGCAGCTCGAGGGGGGGTCTTCAGCCCCAGCATTTT. Its translation: CASSSRGGLQPQHF.

J is TRBJ2-1 and V is TRBV19; TRBD2 aligns across 8 bases. CDR1 and CDR2 from the germline V gene are LNHDA and SQIVND (reference sequence). This CDR3 is 15 amino acids long. Trimming cost V 5 bases and J 9 bases; bases outside gene matches: 12. This CDR3 is CASSASLAGITEQFF. DNA for the CDR3: TGTGCCAGTAGTGCCTCATTAGCGGGAATAACTGAGCAGTTCTTC.

The rearrangement joins TRBV2 to TRBJ2-7, with D possibly being TRBD1 (6 bases). V gave up 6 bases and J gave up 6 bases, with 9 bases separating them. The CDR3 contains 11 residues. Germline V CDR1 and CDR2: SNHLY, FYNNEI. The CDR3 DNA reads TGTGCCAGCAGGGGGGCGGGCGAGCAGTACTTC. This encodes CASRGAGEQYF.

This chain connects TRBV7-2 to TRBJ1-1, with 7 bases lining up with TRBD1. The germline CDR1 and CDR2 sequences are SGHTA and FQGNSA. The V and J ends lost 4 bases and 11 bases, in that order; junction bases with no gene match: 13. The CDR3 is 14 residues long. CDR3 nucleotides: TGTGCCAGCAGCTCGAGTACAGGGGCCGAGGGGGCTTTCTTT. Amino acid sequence: CASSSSTGAEGAFF.

The rearrangement uses TRBV6-5 and TRBJ1-5; tentatively, D is TRBD1 (6 bases). V dropped 6 bases and J dropped 0 bases, with 12 bases sitting between them. The CDR3 covers 15 residues. Germline values: CDR1 MNHEY, CDR2 SVGAGI. The CDR3 is CASSSDSRSNQPQHF. Here the CDR3 DNA reads TGTGCCAGCAGCTCGGACAGCCGTAGCAATCAGCCCCAGCATTTT.

The chain links TRBV4-3 to TRBJ2-5; no clear D. V was clipped by 0 bases and J by 4 bases, with 9 bases between them. The length of the CDR3 is 14 residues. The germline V gene has CDR1 LGHNA and CDR2 YSLEER. CDR3 protein: CASSQDRVRETQYF. The DNA of the CDR3 is TGCGCCAGCAGCCAAGATAGAGTGAGAGAGACCCAGTACTTC.

This clone has a single count. This rearrangement joins TRBV4-2 to TRBJ1-1; D gene unclear. CDR1 and CDR2 from the germline V gene are LGHNA and YNFKEQ. V dropped 0 bases and J dropped 1 base, with 15 bases sitting between them. The CDR3 totals 17 residues. The CDR3 DNA sequence: TGTGCCAGCAGCCAAGAGGTTTGGGAGGGCAGGAACACTGAAGCTTTCTTT. It is translated as CASSQEVWEGRNTEAFF.

The count of this clone is one. The rearrangement joins TRBV6-1 to TRBJ1-6, with no clear D. Trimming removed 10 bases from V and 2 bases from J, with 6 bases in between. From germline, CDR1 is MNHNS and CDR2 SASEGT. The CDR3 has 12 residues. CDR3 coding DNA: TGTGCCAACGGACCCTATAATTCACCCCTCCACTTT. It is translated as CANGPYNSPLHF.

The V and J genes are TRBV5-8 and TRBJ2-7; D is perhaps TRBD1 or TRBD2 (5 bases each). V was clipped by 7 bases and J by 1 base, with 18 bases between them. The CDR3 has 15 amino acids. Per germline, CDR1 SGHTS and CDR2 YDEGEE. The CDR3 coding sequence is TGTGCCAGCTACTTTCGGGGCACCCAATCCTACGAGCAGTACTTC. Translation gives CASYFRGTQSYEQYF. Looking up the rest from reference TRBV5-8 and TRBJ2-7 gives the full variable domain: EAGVTQSPTHLIKTRGQQATLRCSPISGHTSVYWYQQALGLGLQFLLWYDEGEERNRGNFPPRFSGRQFPNYSSELNVNALELEDSALYLCASYFRGTQSYEQYFGPGTRLTVT.

This clone was counted only a few times. The chain couples TRBV19 to TRBJ1-2, with D unclear. The V end was cut by 3 bases, the J end by 8 bases, with 10 bases between. The CDR3 runs to 12 residues. Germline assignment: CDR1 LNHDA and CDR2 SQIVND (reference sequence). The CDR3, as DNA: TGTGCCAGTAGTATCGGTTCTTGGGGCTACACCTTC. Amino acids: CASSIGSWGYTF.